This T cell receptor (beta chain) comes out of a study of T cell responses to AZD1222 COVID-19 vaccine. General study results and limits: Donors were chiefly white British, with a greater number of females, and clonal diversity was perhaps underestimated.

Second-dose groups at about 4 or about 12 weeks were pooled. As to this clone: Its antigen is undetermined.

Germline assignment: CDR1 SGHRS and CDR2 YFSETQ. V gave up 2 bases and J gave up 5 bases, with 10 bases separating them. The CDR3 length is 13 residues. The table came from immunoSEQ multiplex PCR; TCRdb's copy has only in-frame clones and leaves some out. Of around 65,000 clones listed, less than 85% are singletons. The starting material was peripheral blood, obtained 28 days after the second AZD1222 dose. The chain recombines TRBV5-1 with TRBJ2-5; D may correspond to TRBD1 or TRBD2 (5 bases each). This TCR was sampled from an adult who received the AZD1222 COVID-19 vaccine. The CDR3 reads CASSFGWGETQYF. The CDR3 coding sequence is TGCGCCAGCAGCTTCGGGTGGGGGGAGACCCAGTACTTC.